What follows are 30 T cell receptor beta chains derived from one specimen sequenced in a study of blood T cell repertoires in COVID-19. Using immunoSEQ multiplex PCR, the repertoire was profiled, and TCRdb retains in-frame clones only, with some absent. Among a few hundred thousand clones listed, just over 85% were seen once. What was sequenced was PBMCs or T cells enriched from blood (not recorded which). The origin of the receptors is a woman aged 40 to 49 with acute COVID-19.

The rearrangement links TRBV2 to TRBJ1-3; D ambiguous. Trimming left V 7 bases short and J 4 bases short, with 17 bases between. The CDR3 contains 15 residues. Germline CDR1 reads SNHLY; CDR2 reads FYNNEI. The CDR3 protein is CASNPDAGWGNTIYF. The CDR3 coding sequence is TGTGCCAGCAACCCCGACGCAGGTTGGGGAAACACCATATATTTT.

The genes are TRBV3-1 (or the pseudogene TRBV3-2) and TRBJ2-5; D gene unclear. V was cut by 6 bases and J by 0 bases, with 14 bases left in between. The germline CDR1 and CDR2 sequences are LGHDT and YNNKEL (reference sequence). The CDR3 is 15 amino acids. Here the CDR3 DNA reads TGTGCCAGCAGTCAGGCCCTCCTGTACCAAGAGACCCAGTACTTC. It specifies CASSQALLYQETQYF.

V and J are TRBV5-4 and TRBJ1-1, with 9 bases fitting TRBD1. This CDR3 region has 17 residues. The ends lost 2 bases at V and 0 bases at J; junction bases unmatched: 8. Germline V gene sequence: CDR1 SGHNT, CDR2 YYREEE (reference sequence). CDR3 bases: TGTGCCAGCAGCTTAGCACAGGGGGCCCCTATGAACACTGAAGCTTTCTTT. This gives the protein CASSLAQGAPMNTEAFF.

CDR3 coding DNA: TGTGCCAGTAGTATAGTTCGTAAGGACAGGAGCTCTGGAAACACCATATATTTT. Translated, it gives CASSIVRKDRSSGNTIYF. The chain is built from TRBV19 and TRBJ1-3; 7 positions match TRBD1. The CDR3 is 18 amino acids. V was clipped by 1 base and J by 0 bases; unmatched bases: 9. Germline V gene sequence: CDR1 LNHDA, CDR2 SQIVND (reference sequence).

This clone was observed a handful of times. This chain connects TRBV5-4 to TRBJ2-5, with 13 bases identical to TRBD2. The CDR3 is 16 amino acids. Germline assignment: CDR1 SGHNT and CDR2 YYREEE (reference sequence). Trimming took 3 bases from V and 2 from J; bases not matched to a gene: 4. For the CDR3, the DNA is TGTGCCAGCAGCTCCCCGGGACTAGCGGGACAAGAGACCCAGTACTTC. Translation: CASSSPGLAGQETQYF. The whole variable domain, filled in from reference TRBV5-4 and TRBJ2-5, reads ETGVTQSPTHLIKTRGQQVTLRCSSQSGHNTVSWYQQALGQGPQFIFQYYREEENGRGNFPPRFSGLQFPNYSSELNVNALELDDSALYLCASSSPGLAGQETQYFGPGTRLLVL.

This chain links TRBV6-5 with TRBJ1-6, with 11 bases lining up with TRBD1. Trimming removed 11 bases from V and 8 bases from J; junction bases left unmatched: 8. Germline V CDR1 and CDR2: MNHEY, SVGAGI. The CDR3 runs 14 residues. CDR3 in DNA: TGTGCCTCTCGCCGGGGACAGGGGGATTCACCCCTCCACTTT. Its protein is CASRRGQGDSPLHF.

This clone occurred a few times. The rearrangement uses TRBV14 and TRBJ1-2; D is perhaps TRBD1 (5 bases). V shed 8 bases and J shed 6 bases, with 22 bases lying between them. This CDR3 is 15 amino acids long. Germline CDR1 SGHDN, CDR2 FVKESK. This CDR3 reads CASSNRQAGVNGYTF. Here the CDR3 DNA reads TGTGCCAGCTCTAACCGCCAGGCGGGGGTGAATGGCTACACCTTC.

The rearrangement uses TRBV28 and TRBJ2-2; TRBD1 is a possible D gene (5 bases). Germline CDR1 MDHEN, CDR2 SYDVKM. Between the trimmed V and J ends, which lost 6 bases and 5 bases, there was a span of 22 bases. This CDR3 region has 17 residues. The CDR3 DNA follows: TGTGCCAGCAGCCCTGGATCGGAAAGGGGTAATACCGGGGAGCTGTTTTTT. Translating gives CASSPGSERGNTGELFF.

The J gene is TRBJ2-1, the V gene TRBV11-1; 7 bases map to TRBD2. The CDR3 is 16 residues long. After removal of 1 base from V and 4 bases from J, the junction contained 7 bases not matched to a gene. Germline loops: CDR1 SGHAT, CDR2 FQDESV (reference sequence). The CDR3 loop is CASSLDIGTTYNEQFF. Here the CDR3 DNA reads TGTGCCAGCAGCTTAGACATCGGGACTACGTACAATGAGCAGTTCTTC.

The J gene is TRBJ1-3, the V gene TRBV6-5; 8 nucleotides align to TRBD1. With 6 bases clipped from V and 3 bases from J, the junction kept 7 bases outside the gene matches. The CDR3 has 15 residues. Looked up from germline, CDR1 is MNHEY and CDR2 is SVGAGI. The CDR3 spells CASRNQGAGGNTIYF. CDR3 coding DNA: TGTGCCAGCAGGAACCAGGGGGCAGGTGGAAACACCATATATTTT.

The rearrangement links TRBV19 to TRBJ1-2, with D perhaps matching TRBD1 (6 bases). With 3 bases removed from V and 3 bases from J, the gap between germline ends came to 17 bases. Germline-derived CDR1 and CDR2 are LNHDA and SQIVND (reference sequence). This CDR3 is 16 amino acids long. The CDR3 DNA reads TGTGCCAGTAGTATTTTGAGAGCAGGGGTGGACTATGGCTACACCTTC. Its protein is CASSILRAGVDYGYTF.

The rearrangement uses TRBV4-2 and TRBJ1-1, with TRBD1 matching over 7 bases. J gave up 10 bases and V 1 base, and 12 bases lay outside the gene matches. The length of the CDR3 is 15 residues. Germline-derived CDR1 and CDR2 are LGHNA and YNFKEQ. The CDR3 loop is CASSQAYQGGQVAFF. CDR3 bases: TGTGCCAGCAGCCAAGCCTACCAGGGAGGACAGGTAGCTTTCTTT.

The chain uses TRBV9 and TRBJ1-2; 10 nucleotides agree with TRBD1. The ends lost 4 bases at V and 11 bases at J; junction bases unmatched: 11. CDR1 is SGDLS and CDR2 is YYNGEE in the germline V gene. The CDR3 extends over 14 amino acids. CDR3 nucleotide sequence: TGTGCCAGCAGCTCCCAAGACAGGGGGCTTAGTTACACCTTC. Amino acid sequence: CASSSQDRGLSYTF.

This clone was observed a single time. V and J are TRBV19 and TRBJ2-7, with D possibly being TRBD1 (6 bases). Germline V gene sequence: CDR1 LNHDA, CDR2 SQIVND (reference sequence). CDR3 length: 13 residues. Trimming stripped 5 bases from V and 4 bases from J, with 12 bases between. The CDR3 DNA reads TGTGCCAGTAGTCCACAAGACAGGTACGAGCAGTACTTC. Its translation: CASSPQDRYEQYF.

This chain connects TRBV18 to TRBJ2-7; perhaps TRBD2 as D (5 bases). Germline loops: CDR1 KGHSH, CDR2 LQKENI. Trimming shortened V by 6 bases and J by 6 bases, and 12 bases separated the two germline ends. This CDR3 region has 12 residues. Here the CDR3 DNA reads TGTGCCAGCTCGCGGGTTTTGGGCGAGCAGTACTTC. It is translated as CASSRVLGEQYF.

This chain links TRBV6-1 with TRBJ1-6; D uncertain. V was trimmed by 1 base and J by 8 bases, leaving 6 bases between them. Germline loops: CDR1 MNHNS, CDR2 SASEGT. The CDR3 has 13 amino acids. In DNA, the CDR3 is TGTGCCAGCAGTGAAGTGGCGGATTCACCCCTCCACTTT. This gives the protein CASSEVADSPLHF.

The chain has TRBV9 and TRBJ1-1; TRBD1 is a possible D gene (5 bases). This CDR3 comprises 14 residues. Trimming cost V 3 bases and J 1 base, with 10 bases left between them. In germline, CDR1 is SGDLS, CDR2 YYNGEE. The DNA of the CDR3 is TGTGCCAGCAGCGCGATGACAGCGAACACTGAAGCTTTCTTT. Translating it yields CASSAMTANTEAFF.

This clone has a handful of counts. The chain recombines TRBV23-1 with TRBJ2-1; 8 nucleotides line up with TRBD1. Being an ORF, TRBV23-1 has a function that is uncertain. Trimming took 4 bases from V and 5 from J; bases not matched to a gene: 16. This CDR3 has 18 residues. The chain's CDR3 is CASSRRFHRGEFHNEQFF. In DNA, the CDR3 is TGCGCCAGCAGTCGTCGATTCCACAGGGGGGAATTCCACAATGAGCAGTTCTTC.

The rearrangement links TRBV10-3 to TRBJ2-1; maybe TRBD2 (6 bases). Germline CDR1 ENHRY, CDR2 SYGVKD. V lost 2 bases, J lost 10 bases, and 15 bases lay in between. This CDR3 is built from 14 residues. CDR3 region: CAISEDLATGEQFF. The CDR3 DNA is TGTGCCATCAGTGAGGATCTAGCGACTGGGGAGCAGTTCTTC.

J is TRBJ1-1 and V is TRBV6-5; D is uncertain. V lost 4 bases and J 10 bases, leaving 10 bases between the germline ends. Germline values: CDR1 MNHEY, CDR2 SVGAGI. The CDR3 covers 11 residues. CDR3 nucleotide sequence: TGTGCCAGCAGTTTGGGAGTAGGAGCTTTCTTT. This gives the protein CASSLGVGAFF.

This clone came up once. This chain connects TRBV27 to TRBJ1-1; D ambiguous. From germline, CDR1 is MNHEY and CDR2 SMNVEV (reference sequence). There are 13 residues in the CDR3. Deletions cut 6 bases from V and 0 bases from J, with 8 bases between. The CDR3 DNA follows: TGTGCCAGCAGCCCTCAGGTGAACACTGAAGCTTTCTTT. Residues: CASSPQVNTEAFF.

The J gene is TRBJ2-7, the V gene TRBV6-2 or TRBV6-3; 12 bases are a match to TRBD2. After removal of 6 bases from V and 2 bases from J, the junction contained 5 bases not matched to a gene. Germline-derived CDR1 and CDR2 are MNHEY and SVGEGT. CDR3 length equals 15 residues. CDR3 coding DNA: TGTGCCAGCAGCCGTCTAGCGGGAGGGCCCTACGAGCAGTACTTC. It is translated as CASSRLAGGPYEQYF.

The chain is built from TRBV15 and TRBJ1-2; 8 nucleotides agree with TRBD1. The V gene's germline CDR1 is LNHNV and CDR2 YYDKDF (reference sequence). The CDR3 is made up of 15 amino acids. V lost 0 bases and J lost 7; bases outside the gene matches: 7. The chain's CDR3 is CATSRDRGQGFGYTF. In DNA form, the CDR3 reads TGTGCCACCAGCAGAGATCGCGGACAGGGTTTTGGCTACACCTTC.

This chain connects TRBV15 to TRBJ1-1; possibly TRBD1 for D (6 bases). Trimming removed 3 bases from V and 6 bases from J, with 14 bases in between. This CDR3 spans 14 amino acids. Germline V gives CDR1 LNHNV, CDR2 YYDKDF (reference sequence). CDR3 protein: CATSRGGPGAEAFF. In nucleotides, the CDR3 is TGTGCCACCAGCAGGGGCGGGCCAGGGGCTGAAGCTTTCTTT.

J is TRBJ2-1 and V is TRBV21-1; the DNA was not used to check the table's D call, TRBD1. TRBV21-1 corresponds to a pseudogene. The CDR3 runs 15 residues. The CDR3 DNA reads TGTGCCAGCACGGGCGCGGGACAGAATTACAATGAGCAGTTCTTC. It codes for CASTGAGQNYNEQFF.

In DNA, the CDR3 is TGCAGTGCTAGTTTGGGAGGTACCAACACTGAAGCTTTCTTT. As protein: CSASLGGTNTEAFF. V gene TRBV20-1 combines with J gene TRBJ1-1; D ambiguous. Trimming cost V 3 bases and J 2 bases, with 13 bases left between them. The germline CDR1 and CDR2 sequences are DFQATT and SNEGSKA (reference sequence). CDR3 size: 14 residues.

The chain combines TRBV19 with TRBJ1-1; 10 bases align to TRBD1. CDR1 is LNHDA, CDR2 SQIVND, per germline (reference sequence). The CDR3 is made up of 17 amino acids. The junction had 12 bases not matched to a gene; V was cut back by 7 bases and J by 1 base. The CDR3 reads CASTGTGDPRGNTEAFF. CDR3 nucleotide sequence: TGTGCCAGTACCGGGACAGGGGACCCCCGGGGGAACACTGAAGCTTTCTTT.

CDR3 amino acids: CASSLQTVYNSPLHF. The CDR3 DNA follows: TGTGCCAGCAGTCTCCAAACAGTGTATAATTCACCCCTCCACTTT. V and J are TRBV27 and TRBJ1-6, with D unresolved. The germline CDR1 and CDR2 sequences are MNHEY and SMNVEV (reference sequence). This CDR3 is built from 15 residues. V lost 5 bases and J 4 bases, leaving 12 bases between the germline ends.

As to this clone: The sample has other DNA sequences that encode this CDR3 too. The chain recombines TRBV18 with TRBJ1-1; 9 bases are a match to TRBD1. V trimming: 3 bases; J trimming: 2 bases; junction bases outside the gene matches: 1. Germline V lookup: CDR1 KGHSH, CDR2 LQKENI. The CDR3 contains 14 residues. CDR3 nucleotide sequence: TGTGCCAGCTCACCGGGACAGGGTAACACTGAAGCTTTCTTT. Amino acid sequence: CASSPGQGNTEAFF.

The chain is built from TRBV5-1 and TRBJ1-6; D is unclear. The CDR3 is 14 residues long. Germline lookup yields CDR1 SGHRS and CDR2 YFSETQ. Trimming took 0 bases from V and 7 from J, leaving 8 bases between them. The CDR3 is CASSLESGNSPLHF. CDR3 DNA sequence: TGCGCCAGCAGCTTGGAGTCCGGGAATTCACCCCTCCACTTT.